The next 32 T cell receptor beta chains were all read from a single sample in a study of blood T cell repertoires in COVID-19. Generated by immunoSEQ multiplex PCR, the TCRdb table keeps only in-frame clones and is missing some. Of approximately 76,000 clones in the sample, about 83% were seen once. The sequenced material came from peripheral blood. These receptors all come from a woman aged 60 to 75 with acute or convalescent COVID-19.

J is TRBJ2-1 and V is TRBV5-1; the D gene is possibly TRBD1 (6 bases). The CDR3 is 15 amino acids. Trimming removed 2 bases from V and 2 bases from J, with 11 bases in between. CDR1 and CDR2 from the germline V gene are SGHRS and YFSETQ. CDR3 in DNA: TGCGCCAGCAGCTTACAGGGAAACACCTACAATGAGCAGTTCTTC. This gives the protein CASSLQGNTYNEQFF.

The genes are TRBV5-4 and TRBJ2-2; 8 positions agree with TRBD2. The CDR3 is made up of 15 amino acids. Germline CDR1 is SGHNT and CDR2 is YYREEE (reference sequence). With 2 bases clipped from V and 4 bases from J, the junction kept 4 bases outside the gene matches. This CDR3 is CASSLAGVGTGELFF. CDR3 nucleotides: TGTGCCAGCAGCTTAGCGGGGGTCGGCACCGGGGAGCTGTTTTTT.

This clone has only a few counts. The chain is built from TRBV5-4 and TRBJ2-5; maybe TRBD1 (6 bases). Germline V gene sequence: CDR1 SGHNT, CDR2 YYREEE (reference sequence). The CDR3 totals 13 residues. The V end was cut by 4 bases, the J end by 2 bases, with 9 bases between. As DNA, the CDR3 is TGTGCCAGCAGCCGTGACAGGCAAGAGACCCAGTACTTC. It specifies CASSRDRQETQYF.

The chain couples TRBV6-5 to TRBJ2-5; 7 positions match TRBD1. Trimming took 6 bases from V and 4 from J; bases not matched to a gene: 11. The CDR3 totals 15 residues. Germline assignment: CDR1 MNHEY and CDR2 SVGAGI. The CDR3 protein is CASSRTATGLETQYF. In nucleotides, the CDR3 is TGTGCCAGCAGCCGAACCGCGACAGGGTTAGAGACCCAGTACTTC.

This clone occurred a few times. The chain links TRBV30 to TRBJ2-2; D not resolved. Germline V gives CDR1 GTSNPN, CDR2 SVGIG (reference sequence). The CDR3 has 11 amino acids. V was clipped by 0 bases and J by 6 bases, with 2 bases between them. The CDR3 DNA sequence: TGTGCCTGGAGTGTCTCCGGGGAGCTGTTTTTT. Amino acids: CAWSVSGELFF.

The chain links TRBV25-1 to TRBJ2-7; the D is unclear. The CDR3 has 13 residues. Germline V gives CDR1 MGHDK, CDR2 SYGVNS. V was shortened by 5 bases and J by 5 bases, with 13 bases between the two germline ends. In DNA, the CDR3 is TGTGCCAGCAGTTATCTAACCGCCCACGAGCAGTACTTC. The encoded protein is CASSYLTAHEQYF.

The rearrangement uses TRBV4-1 and TRBJ2-3; no clear D. The germline V and J ends were trimmed by 0 bases and 10 bases, with 14 bases remaining between them. In germline, CDR1 is MGHRA, CDR2 YSYEKL. CDR3 size: 14 residues. CDR3 bases: TGCGCCAGCAGCCAAGATCAATGGCCCCTGGCGCAGTATTTT. It yields the protein CASSQDQWPLAQYF.

The CDR3 region is CASSPSGAANTGELFF. For the CDR3, the DNA is TGTGCCAGCAGCCCCAGCGGCGCGGCGAACACCGGGGAGCTGTTTTTT. The chain uses TRBV9 and TRBJ2-2; the D gene is possibly TRBD2 (5 bases). CDR1 is SGDLS and CDR2 is YYNGEE in the germline V gene. With 4 bases removed from V and 0 bases from J, the gap between germline ends came to 13 bases. This CDR3 spans 16 amino acids.

The DNA of the CDR3 is TGTGCCAGCAGCCAAAGTTCAGGGGCTGGAAACACCATATATTTT. This gives the protein CASSQSSGAGNTIYF. This chain connects TRBV3-1 (or the pseudogene TRBV3-2) to TRBJ1-3; tentative D call: TRBD1 (6 bases). CDR3 size: 15 residues. V was pared by 2 bases and J by 2 bases, with 10 bases between. The germline V gene has CDR1 LGHDT and CDR2 YNNKEL (reference sequence).

The V gene is TRBV6-5, the J gene TRBJ2-1; 8 bases line up with TRBD2. The CDR3 sequence is 14 residues long. V shed 4 bases and J 1 base; nucleotides not matched to a gene: 0. From germline, CDR1 is MNHEY and CDR2 SVGAGI. The CDR3 region is CASSSGGSYNEQFF. CDR3 DNA: TGTGCCAGCAGTTCGGGGGGGTCCTACAATGAGCAGTTCTTC.

This chain links TRBV4-1 with TRBJ1-2, with D maybe TRBD1 (5 bases). The CDR3 runs 15 residues. The germline V and J ends were trimmed by 0 bases and 4 bases, with 12 bases remaining between them. From germline, CDR1 is MGHRA and CDR2 YSYEKL. The CDR3 is CASSQDSAGLYGYTF. As DNA, the CDR3 is TGCGCCAGCAGCCAAGATTCTGCAGGGCTCTATGGCTACACCTTC.

This chain connects TRBV20-1 to TRBJ2-7, with D hard to call. The V gene lost 3 bases and the J gene lost 0 bases, with 12 bases spanning the gap. The germline CDR1 and CDR2 sequences are DFQATT and SNEGSKA (reference sequence). This CDR3 is built from 14 residues. Written as DNA, the CDR3 is TGCAGTGCTAGTGGGTACCCGAGCTCCTACGAGCAGTACTTC. Translated: CSASGYPSSYEQYF.

This clone was recorded only once. V is TRBV12-3 or TRBV12-4 and J is TRBJ1-6; the match to TRBD1 covers 9 bases. J lost 9 bases, V lost 10 bases, and 4 bases had no gene match. The CDR3 covers 12 residues. The CDR3: CATRTGVSPLHF. In nucleotides, the CDR3 is TGTGCCACCAGGACAGGGGTTTCACCCCTCCACTTT.

The rearrangement uses TRBV5-4 and TRBJ1-2, with TRBD1 matching over 10 bases. Unmatched junction bases numbered 13, after V lost 0 bases and J lost 14 bases. This CDR3 spans 15 amino acids. Per the germline V gene, CDR1 is SGHNT and CDR2 is YYREEE (reference sequence). The CDR3 sequence is CASSLAPGTGEVQTF. The CDR3 bases are TGTGCCAGCAGCTTGGCGCCCGGGACAGGGGAGGTGCAGACCTTC.

The chain links TRBV20-1 to TRBJ2-7; D gene unclear. V lost 6 bases and J lost 6, with 9 bases in between. Germline lookup yields CDR1 DFQATT and CDR2 SNEGSKA (reference sequence). This CDR3 contains 10 residues. The chain's CDR3 is CSATNVEQYF. CDR3 in DNA: TGCAGTGCCACTAACGTCGAGCAGTACTTC.

V and J are TRBV3-1 (or the pseudogene TRBV3-2) and TRBJ1-1; possible D gene TRBD1, 5 bases. This CDR3 spans 13 amino acids. Trimming took off 2 bases at V and 6 bases at J, with 10 bases between the two ends. Germline assignment: CDR1 LGHDT and CDR2 YNNKEL (reference sequence). CDR3 region: CASSQPGGAEAFF. The CDR3 DNA reads as TGTGCCAGCAGCCAACCGGGGGGGGCTGAAGCTTTCTTT.

This chain joins TRBV10-1 and TRBJ2-1; D perhaps matches TRBD1 (6 bases). Germline loops: CDR1 WNHNN, CDR2 SYGVQD (reference sequence). V lost 5 bases and J 5 bases, leaving 13 bases between the germline ends. This CDR3 contains 14 residues. The CDR3 here is CASSHRETDNEQFF. CDR3 bases: TGCGCCAGCAGTCACAGGGAGACAGACAATGAGCAGTTCTTC.

This chain links TRBV29-1 with TRBJ1-2, with 8 bases lining up with TRBD1. The CDR3 is 13 amino acids. V lost 7 bases, J lost 7 bases, and 11 bases stayed unmatched. CDR1 and CDR2 (germline): SQVTM, ANQGSEA. The CDR3 nucleotides are TGCAGCGCCCATGGACAGGGCGGGATTGGCTACACCTTC. This encodes CSAHGQGGIGYTF.

CDR3 DNA: TGCGCCAGCAGCTTGGAGAGGTGGACAGGGGAAAATTCACCCCTCCACTTT. Translating gives CASSLERWTGENSPLHF. J is TRBJ1-6 and V is TRBV5-1, with 9 bases matching TRBD1. J gave up 7 bases and V 0 bases, and 8 bases lay outside the gene matches. CDR1 and CDR2 from the germline V gene are SGHRS and YFSETQ. This CDR3 region has 17 residues.

The chain combines TRBV7-9 with TRBJ2-2, with 8 bases lining up with TRBD1. CDR3 length: 16 residues. Per the germline V gene, CDR1 is SEHNR and CDR2 is FQNEAQ (reference sequence). J was trimmed by 4 bases and V by 6 bases; bases with no gene match: 10. The CDR3 region has the DNA TGTGCCAGCAGTTCGCAGGGGGCGCGAGGCACCGGGGAGCTGTTTTTT. This encodes CASSSQGARGTGELFF.

The V call is TRBV23-1, the J call TRBJ2-3, with D perhaps matching TRBD1 (5 bases). TRBV23-1 is an ORF; its function is uncertain. Trimming stripped 0 bases from V and 2 bases from J, with 15 bases between. The CDR3 consists of 17 residues. For the CDR3, the DNA is TGCGCCAGCAGTCAATCGAGCAGGGCCATCCACACAGATACGCAGTATTTT. Its protein is CASSQSSRAIHTDTQYF.

CDR3 protein: CASSPGQGTRGYTF. The DNA of the CDR3 is TGTGCCAGCAGTCCGGGACAGGGAACTCGGGGCTACACCTTC. The chain joins TRBV2 to TRBJ1-2, with 9 bases identical to TRBD1. Germline trimming cut 5 bases from V and 8 bases from J; bases unmatched to any gene: 9. The CDR3 runs to 14 residues. Germline-derived CDR1 and CDR2 are SNHLY and FYNNEI. The variable domain in full, completed from reference TRBV2 and TRBJ1-2, reads EPEVTQTPSHQVTQMGQEVILRCVPISNHLYFYWYRQILGQKVEFLVSFYNNEISEKSEIFDDQFSVERPDGSNFTLKIRSTKLEDSAMYFCASSPGQGTRGYTFGSGTRLTVV.

This clone was found once. The chain recombines TRBV19 with TRBJ1-2; the D gene is possibly TRBD1 (5 bases). Germline CDR1 LNHDA, CDR2 SQIVND (reference sequence). The CDR3 totals 14 residues. Deletions cut 1 base from V and 4 bases from J, with 10 bases between. The CDR3: CASSIVGRVYGYTF. CDR3 sequence (DNA): TGTGCCAGTAGTATAGTTGGCAGGGTCTATGGCTACACCTTC.

The chain carries TRBV6-4 and TRBJ2-7, with TRBD1 matching 8 bases. V dropped 6 bases and J dropped 5; count of bases not matched to a gene: 9. The CDR3 contains 14 residues. Germline-derived CDR1 and CDR2 are MRHNA and SNTAGT. CDR3 nucleotides: TGTGCCAGCAGGACACCCTGGACAGGGCACGAGCAGTACTTC. It translates to CASRTPWTGHEQYF.

This sequence joins TRBV30 and TRBJ1-1; D is perhaps TRBD1 (5 bases). V was clipped by 2 bases and J by 6 bases, with 13 bases between them. Looked up from germline, CDR1 is GTSNPN and CDR2 is SVGIG (reference sequence). The CDR3 has 13 residues. CDR3 bases: TGTGCCTGGAGTCTTGGAGGGGCAGCTGAAGCTTTCTTT. Translated: CAWSLGGAAEAFF.

The chain is built from TRBV2 and TRBJ1-5; TRBD1 matches 9 bases. Germline CDR1 reads SNHLY; CDR2 reads FYNNEI. V lost 8 bases to trimming and J lost 2 bases; unmatched junction nucleotides: 4. The CDR3 has 14 residues. The CDR3 nucleotides are TGTGCCAGCGGGAGGACAGGGGGCAATCAGCCCCAGCATTTT. Protein sequence: CASGRTGGNQPQHF.

The chain carries TRBV5-4 and TRBJ2-7; 7 bases are shared with TRBD1. Germline CDR1 is SGHNT and CDR2 is YYREEE (reference sequence). V was clipped by 0 bases and J by 2 bases; unmatched bases: 2. The CDR3 extends over 14 amino acids. The chain's CDR3 is CASSLDRGPYEQYF. As DNA, the CDR3 is TGTGCCAGCAGCTTGGACAGGGGCCCCTACGAGCAGTACTTC. Full variable domain (missing parts from reference TRBV5-4 and TRBJ2-7): ETGVTQSPTHLIKTRGQQVTLRCSSQSGHNTVSWYQQALGQGPQFIFQYYREEENGRGNFPPRFSGLQFPNYSSELNVNALELDDSALYLCASSLDRGPYEQYFGPGTRLTVT.

J is TRBJ1-1 and V is TRBV4-1; D ambiguous. Looked up from germline, CDR1 is MGHRA and CDR2 is YSYEKL. This CDR3 comprises 14 residues. The V and J ends lost 3 bases and 3 bases respectively, with 11 bases between them. The DNA of the CDR3 is TGCGCCAGCAGCCATATACAGTATCACACTGAAGCTTTCTTT. Its translation is CASSHIQYHTEAFF.

This rearrangement joins TRBV2 to TRBJ1-2; D perhaps matches TRBD1 (6 bases). The ends were cut back, 6 bases at V and 0 bases at J, with 14 bases in the middle. This CDR3 region has 15 residues. CDR1 is SNHLY and CDR2 is FYNNEI in the germline V gene. This CDR3 is CASRDRTAANYGYTF. The DNA for the CDR3 is TGTGCCAGCAGGGACCGGACAGCAGCTAACTATGGCTACACCTTC.

The genes are TRBV5-1 and TRBJ1-1; the match to TRBD1 covers 9 bases. V lost 0 bases to trimming and J lost 7 bases; unmatched junction nucleotides: 7. The germline gives CDR1 SGHRS, CDR2 YFSETQ. This CDR3 contains 15 residues. The CDR3 is CASSLGNPGQGEAFF. The DNA for the CDR3 is TGCGCCAGCAGCTTGGGGAACCCGGGACAGGGTGAAGCTTTCTTT.

This chain joins TRBV11-2 and TRBJ1-6, with D possibly matching TRBD1 (6 bases). Germline lookup yields CDR1 SGHAT and CDR2 FQNNGV. The V gene lost 0 bases and the J gene lost 10 bases, with 10 bases spanning the gap. This CDR3 has 14 amino acids. CDR3 loop: CASSLEPGESPLHF. The DNA for the CDR3 is TGTGCCAGCAGCTTAGAACCAGGGGAGTCACCCCTCCACTTT.

The chain employs TRBV27 and TRBJ1-1, with D possibly TRBD1 on 5 matching bases. Germline V gives CDR1 MNHEY, CDR2 SMNVEV (reference sequence). The CDR3 loop spans 14 amino acids. Trimming left V 2 bases short and J 4 bases short, with 11 bases between. This CDR3 reads CASSLGTPVTEAFF. The CDR3, as DNA: TGTGCCAGCAGTTTAGGGACTCCCGTCACTGAAGCTTTCTTT.